This paragraph reports one T cell receptor beta chain. Germline V gene lookup returns CDR1 MNHNY and CDR2 SVGAGI (reference sequence). CDR3 length: 13 amino acids. The ends lost 6 bases at V and 7 bases at J; junction bases unmatched: 7. The entry originates in a study of blood T cell repertoires in COVID-19. Method: immunoSEQ multiplex PCR; TCRdb's copy keeps in-frame clones and lacks some. The repertoire holds about 310,000 clones, with nearly 90% as singletons. The sequence was collected from a woman in her thirties or forties with COVID-19, enrolled during active disease. The chain recombines TRBV6-6 with TRBJ1-1, with 8 bases aligning to TRBD1. Sequencing was performed on peripheral blood. CDR3 residues: CASRLDRGGEAFF. The CDR3 region has the DNA TGTGCCAGCAGATTAGACAGGGGAGGTGAAGCTTTCTTT.